This TCR beta chain was profiled in a study of graft-versus-host responses after intestinal transplantation. Looked up from germline, CDR1 is SGHDN and CDR2 is FVKESK. V shed 1 base and J shed 8 bases, with 11 bases lying between them. The CDR3 is made up of 13 amino acids. Generated by immunoSEQ multiplex PCR, the TCRdb table keeps only in-frame clones and is missing some. Among 75,000 to 100,000 clones, roughly 82% were seen once, and the ten largest hold about 1.5%. This sequence joins TRBV14 and TRBJ1-2, with D unclear. This material consisted of PBMCs, taken 255 days after intestinal transplant. The sequence came from a human patient who received an intestinal transplant, so some T cells may come from the graft donor. CDR3 residues: CASSQGGRGGYTF. The CDR3 DNA is TGTGCCAGCAGCCAAGGCGGGCGTGGCGGCTACACCTTC.